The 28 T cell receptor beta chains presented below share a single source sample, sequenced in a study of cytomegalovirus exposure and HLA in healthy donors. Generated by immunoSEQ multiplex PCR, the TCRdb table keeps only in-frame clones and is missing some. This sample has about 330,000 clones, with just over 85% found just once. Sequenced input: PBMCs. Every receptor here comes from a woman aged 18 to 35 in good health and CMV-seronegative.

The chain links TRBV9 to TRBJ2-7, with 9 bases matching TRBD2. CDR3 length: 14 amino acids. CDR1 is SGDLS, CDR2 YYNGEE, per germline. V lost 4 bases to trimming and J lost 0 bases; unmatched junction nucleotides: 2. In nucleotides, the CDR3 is TGTGCCAGCAGCCAGACTAGCGGCTCCTACGAGCAGTACTTC. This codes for CASSQTSGSYEQYF.

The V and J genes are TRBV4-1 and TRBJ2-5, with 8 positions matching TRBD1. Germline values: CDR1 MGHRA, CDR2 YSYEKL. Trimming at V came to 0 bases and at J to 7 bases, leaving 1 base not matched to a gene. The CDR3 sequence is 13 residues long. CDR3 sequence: CASSQDQGATQYF. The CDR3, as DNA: TGCGCCAGCAGCCAAGATCAGGGGGCGACCCAGTACTTC.

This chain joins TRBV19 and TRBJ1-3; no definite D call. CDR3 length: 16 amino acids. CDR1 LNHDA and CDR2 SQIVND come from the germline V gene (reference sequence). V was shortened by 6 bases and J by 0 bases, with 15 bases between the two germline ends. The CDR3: CASSGEEIFSGNTIYF. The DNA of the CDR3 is TGTGCCAGTAGCGGAGAGGAAATCTTCTCTGGAAACACCATATATTTT.

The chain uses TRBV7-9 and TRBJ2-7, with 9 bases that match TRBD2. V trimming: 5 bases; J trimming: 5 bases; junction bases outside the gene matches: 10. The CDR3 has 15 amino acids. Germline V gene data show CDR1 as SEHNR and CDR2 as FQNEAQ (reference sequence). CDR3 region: CASSGLAGAADEQYF. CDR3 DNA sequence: TGTGCCAGCAGCGGATTAGCGGGAGCCGCCGACGAGCAGTACTTC.

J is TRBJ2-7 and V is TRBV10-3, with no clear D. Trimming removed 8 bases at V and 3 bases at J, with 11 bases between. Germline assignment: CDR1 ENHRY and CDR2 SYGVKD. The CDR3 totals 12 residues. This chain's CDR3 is CAIAQPYYEQYF. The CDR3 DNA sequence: TGTGCCATCGCGCAACCCTACTACGAGCAGTACTTC.

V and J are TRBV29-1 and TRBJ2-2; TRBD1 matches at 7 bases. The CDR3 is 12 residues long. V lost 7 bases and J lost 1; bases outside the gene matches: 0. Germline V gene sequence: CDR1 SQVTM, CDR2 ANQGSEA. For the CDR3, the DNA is TGCAGCGGGACAGGGAACACCGGGGAGCTGTTTTTT. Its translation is CSGTGNTGELFF.

The CDR3 coding sequence is TGTGCCAGTAGTCCCACAGGGAATCTGCCGAATCAGCCCCAGCATTTT. This translates into CASSPTGNLPNQPQHF. This sequence joins TRBV19 and TRBJ1-5; D perhaps matches TRBD1 (6 bases). CDR1 and CDR2 (germline): LNHDA, SQIVND (reference sequence). The CDR3 runs to 16 residues. Trimming cost V 5 bases and J 4 bases, with 18 bases left between them.

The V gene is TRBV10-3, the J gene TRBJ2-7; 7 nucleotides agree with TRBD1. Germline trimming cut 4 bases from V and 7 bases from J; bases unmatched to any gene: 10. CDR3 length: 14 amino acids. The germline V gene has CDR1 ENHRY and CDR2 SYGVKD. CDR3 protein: CAISASGQSSEQYF. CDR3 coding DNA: TGTGCCATCAGTGCCTCGGGACAGTCTAGTGAGCAGTACTTC.

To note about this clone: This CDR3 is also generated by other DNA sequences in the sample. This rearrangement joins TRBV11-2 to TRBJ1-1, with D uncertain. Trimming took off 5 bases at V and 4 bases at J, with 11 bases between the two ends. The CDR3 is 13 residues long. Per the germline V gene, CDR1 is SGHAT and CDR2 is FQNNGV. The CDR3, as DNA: TGTGCCAGCAGCCTCGCAGGAGGCACTGAAGCTTTCTTT. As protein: CASSLAGGTEAFF.

This chain's CDR3 is CASSLFTGGPYNEQFF. The CDR3 DNA follows: TGTGCCAGCAGCTTGTTCACAGGGGGCCCCTACAATGAGCAGTTCTTC. The chain carries TRBV5-6 and TRBJ2-1, with 9 bases matching TRBD1. This CDR3 contains 16 residues. Germline loops: CDR1 SGHDT, CDR2 YYEEEE. The V gene end was trimmed by 1 base and the J gene end by 2 bases; junction bases not matched to a gene: 4.

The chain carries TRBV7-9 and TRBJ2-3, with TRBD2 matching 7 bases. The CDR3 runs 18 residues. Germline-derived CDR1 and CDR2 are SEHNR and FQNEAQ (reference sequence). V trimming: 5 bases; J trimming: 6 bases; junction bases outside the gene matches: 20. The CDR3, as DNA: TGTGCCAGCAGCCCGTCGGCCTACCGTGGGAGGGCCTTCGATACGCAGTATTTT. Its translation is CASSPSAYRGRAFDTQYF.

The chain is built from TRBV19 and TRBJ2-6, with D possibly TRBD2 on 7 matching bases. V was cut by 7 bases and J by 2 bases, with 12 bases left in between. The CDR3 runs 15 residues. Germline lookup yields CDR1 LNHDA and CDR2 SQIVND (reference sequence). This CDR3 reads CASTGGRAGANVLTF. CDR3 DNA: TGTGCCAGTACCGGGGGGCGGGCTGGGGCCAACGTCCTGACTTTC.

In DNA form, the CDR3 reads TGTGCCAGCAGCTTAGATGGACTAGCGGGAGGTGGGGAGCAGTTCTTC. The encoded protein is CASSLDGLAGGGEQFF. This chain connects TRBV7-6 to TRBJ2-1, with TRBD2 matching 14 bases. J was trimmed by 10 bases and V by 1 base; bases with no gene match: 6. CDR1 SGHVS and CDR2 FNYEAQ come from the germline V gene. This CDR3 is 16 amino acids long.

CDR3 sequence (DNA): TGTGCCAGCAGCGTAGTCACTGGAGGCGAGCAGTTCTTC. Its translation is CASSVVTGGEQFF. The chain carries TRBV9 and TRBJ2-1, with D possibly being TRBD2 (5 bases). Germline values: CDR1 SGDLS, CDR2 YYNGEE. The germline V and J ends were trimmed by 0 bases and 10 bases, with 11 bases remaining between them. The CDR3 has 13 residues.

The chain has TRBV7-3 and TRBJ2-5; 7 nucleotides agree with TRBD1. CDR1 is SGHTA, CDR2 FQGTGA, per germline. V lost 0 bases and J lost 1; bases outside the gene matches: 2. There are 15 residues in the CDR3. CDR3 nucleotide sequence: TGTGCCAGCAGCTTAACGGGGACAGCCCAAGAGACCCAGTACTTC. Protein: CASSLTGTAQETQYF.

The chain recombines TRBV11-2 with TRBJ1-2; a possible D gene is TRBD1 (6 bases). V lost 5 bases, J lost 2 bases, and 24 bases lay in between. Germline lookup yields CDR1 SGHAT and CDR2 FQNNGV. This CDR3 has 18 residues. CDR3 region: CASSRPRQAGAINYGYTF. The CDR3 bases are TGTGCCAGCAGCCGCCCTAGACAGGCAGGTGCCATCAACTATGGCTACACCTTC.

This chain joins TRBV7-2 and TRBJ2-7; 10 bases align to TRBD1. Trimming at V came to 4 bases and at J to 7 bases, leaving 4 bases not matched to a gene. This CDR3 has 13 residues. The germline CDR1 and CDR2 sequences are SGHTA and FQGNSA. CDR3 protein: CASSWGQGREQYF. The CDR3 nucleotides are TGTGCCAGCAGCTGGGGACAGGGGCGGGAGCAGTACTTC.

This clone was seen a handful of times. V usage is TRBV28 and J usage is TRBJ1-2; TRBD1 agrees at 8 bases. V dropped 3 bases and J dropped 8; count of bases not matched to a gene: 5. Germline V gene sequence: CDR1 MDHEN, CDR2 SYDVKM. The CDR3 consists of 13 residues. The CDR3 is CASSFQGARGYTF. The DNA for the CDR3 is TGTGCCAGCAGTTTCCAGGGGGCGCGGGGCTACACCTTC.

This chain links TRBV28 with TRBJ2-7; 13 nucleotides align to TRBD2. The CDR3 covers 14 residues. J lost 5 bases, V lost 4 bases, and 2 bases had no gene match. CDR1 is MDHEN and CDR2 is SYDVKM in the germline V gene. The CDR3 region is CASSSGLAGDEQYF. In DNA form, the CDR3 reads TGTGCCAGCAGTTCCGGACTAGCGGGAGACGAGCAGTACTTC. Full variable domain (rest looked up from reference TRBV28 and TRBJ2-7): DVKVTQSSRYLVKRTGEKVFLECVQDMDHENMFWYRQDPGLGLRLIYFSYDVKMKEKGDIPEGYSVSREKKERFSLILESASTNQTSMYLCASSSGLAGDEQYFGPGTRLTVT.

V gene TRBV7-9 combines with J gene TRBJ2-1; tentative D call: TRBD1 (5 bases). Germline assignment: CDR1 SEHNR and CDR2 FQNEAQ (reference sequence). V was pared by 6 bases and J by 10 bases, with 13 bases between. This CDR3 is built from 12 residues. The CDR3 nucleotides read TGTGCCAGCAGTGGGGCTAGATGGGAGCAGTTCTTC. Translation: CASSGARWEQFF.

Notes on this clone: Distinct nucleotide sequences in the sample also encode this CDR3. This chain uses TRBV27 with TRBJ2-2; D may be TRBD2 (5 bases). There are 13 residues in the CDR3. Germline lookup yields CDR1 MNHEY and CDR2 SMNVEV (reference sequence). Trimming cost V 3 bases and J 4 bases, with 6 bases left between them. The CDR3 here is CASSFRGTGELFF. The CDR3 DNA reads TGTGCCAGCAGTTTTCGGGGCACCGGGGAGCTGTTTTTT.

The CDR3 here is CASFGGGSYEQYF. The CDR3 region has the DNA TGTGCCAGTTTTGGCGGGGGTTCCTACGAGCAGTACTTC. The chain recombines TRBV6-5 with TRBJ2-7; 7 nucleotides match TRBD2. With V trimmed by 9 bases and J by 1 base, 6 bases remained unmatched. The CDR3 covers 13 residues. Germline CDR1 and CDR2: MNHEY and SVGAGI.

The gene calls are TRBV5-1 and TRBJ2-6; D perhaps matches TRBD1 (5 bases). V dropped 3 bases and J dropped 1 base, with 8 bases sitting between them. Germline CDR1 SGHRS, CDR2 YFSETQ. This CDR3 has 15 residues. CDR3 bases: TGCGCCAGCAGCTGGGGCGTGTCTGGGGCCAACGTCCTGACTTTC. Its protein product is CASSWGVSGANVLTF.

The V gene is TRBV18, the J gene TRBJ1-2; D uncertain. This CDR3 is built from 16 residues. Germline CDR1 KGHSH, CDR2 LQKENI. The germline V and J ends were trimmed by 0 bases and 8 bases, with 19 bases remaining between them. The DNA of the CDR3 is TGTGCCAGCTCACCACCTACCGGGAGGATTACAGAGGGCTACACCTTC. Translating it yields CASSPPTGRITEGYTF.

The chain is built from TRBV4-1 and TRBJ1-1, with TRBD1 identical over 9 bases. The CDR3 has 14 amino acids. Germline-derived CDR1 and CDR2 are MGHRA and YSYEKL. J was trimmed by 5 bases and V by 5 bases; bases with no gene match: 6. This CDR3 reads CASSGRDRETEAFF. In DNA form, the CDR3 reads TGCGCCAGCAGCGGCCGGGACAGGGAAACTGAAGCTTTCTTT.

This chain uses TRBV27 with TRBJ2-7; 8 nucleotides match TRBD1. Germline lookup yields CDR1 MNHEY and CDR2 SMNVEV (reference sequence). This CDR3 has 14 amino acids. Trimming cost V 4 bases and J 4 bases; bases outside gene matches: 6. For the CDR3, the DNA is TGTGCCAGCAGTTCGGGACAGGCCCTATACGAGCAGTACTTC. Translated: CASSSGQALYEQYF.

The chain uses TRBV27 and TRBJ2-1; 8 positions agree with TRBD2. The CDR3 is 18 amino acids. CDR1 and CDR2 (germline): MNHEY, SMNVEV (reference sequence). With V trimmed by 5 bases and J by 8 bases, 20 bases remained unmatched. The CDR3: CASSPNTRYGGRQDEQFF. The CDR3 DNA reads TGTGCCAGCAGTCCCAACACCCGCTACGGCGGGAGGCAGGATGAGCAGTTCTTC.

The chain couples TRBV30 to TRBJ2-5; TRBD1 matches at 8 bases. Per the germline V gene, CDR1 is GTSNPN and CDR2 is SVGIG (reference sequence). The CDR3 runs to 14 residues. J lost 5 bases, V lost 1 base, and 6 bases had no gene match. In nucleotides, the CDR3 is TGTGCCTGGAGTGGCAGGGGGCGCGGGGAGACCCAGTACTTC. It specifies CAWSGRGRGETQYF. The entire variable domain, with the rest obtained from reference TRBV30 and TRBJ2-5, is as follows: SQTIHQWPATLVQPVGSPLSLECTVEGTSNPNLYWYRQAAGRGLQLLFYSVGIGQISSEVPQNLSASRPQDRQFILSSKKLLLSDSGFYLCAWSGRGRGETQYFGPGTRLLVL.